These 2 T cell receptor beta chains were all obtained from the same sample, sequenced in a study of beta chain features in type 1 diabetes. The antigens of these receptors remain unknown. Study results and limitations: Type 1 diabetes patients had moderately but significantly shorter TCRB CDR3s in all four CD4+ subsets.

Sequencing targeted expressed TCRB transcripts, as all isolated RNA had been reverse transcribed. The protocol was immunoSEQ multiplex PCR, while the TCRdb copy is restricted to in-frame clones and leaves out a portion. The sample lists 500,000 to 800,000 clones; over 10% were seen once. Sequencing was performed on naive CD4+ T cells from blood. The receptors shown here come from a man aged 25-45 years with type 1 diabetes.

CDR3 residues: CASSSAISEKLFF. For the CDR3, the DNA is TGTGCCAGCAGCTCAGCAATTAGTGAAAAACTGTTTTTT. The chain links TRBV7-8 to TRBJ1-4; D is uncertain. The germline CDR1 and CDR2 sequences are SGHVS and FQNEAQ. Deletions cut 4 bases from V and 7 bases from J, with 10 bases between. The CDR3 has 13 residues.

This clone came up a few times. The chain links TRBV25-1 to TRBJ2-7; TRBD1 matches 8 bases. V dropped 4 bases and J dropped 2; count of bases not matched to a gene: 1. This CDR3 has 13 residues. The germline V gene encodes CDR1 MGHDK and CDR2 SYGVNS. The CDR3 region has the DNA TGTGCCAGCAGTGGGACAGGGCCCTACGAGCAGTACTTC. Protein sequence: CASSGTGPYEQYF.